The 15 T cell receptor beta chains below were found in one sample sequenced in a study of Tregs in tolerant kidney transplant recipients (dated by TCRdb to the late 2010s). Receptors were amplified or captured by the immunoSEQ multiplex PCR assay. Sourced from immuneACCESS, this table was stored by TCRdb with only in-frame sequences that have V and J called. A share of the clones is absent; for the studies checked, an unresolved V gene accounts for under half, and the remainder has no known explanation. The sample records some 70,000 clones, around nine tenths of which are singletons. Around 9.9% of the sample lies in the top ten. This specimen's time point label, per the study, means: blood sample drawn before combined kidney and bone marrow transplant. The starting material was CD8+ T cells from blood, obtained before the transplant. The receptors come from a human donor who received a combined kidney and bone marrow transplant.

The chain carries TRBV7-3 and TRBJ2-1; D unclear. CDR1 is SGHTA, CDR2 FQGTGA, per germline. CDR3 length: 16 amino acids. Trimming pared 2 bases from V and 0 bases from J, leaving 11 bases between. CDR3 nucleotides: TGTGCCAGCAGCTTATCCCCAGGCGCCTCCTACAATGAGCAGTTCTTC. This sequence encodes CASSLSPGASYNEQFF.

This chain links TRBV5-8 with TRBJ1-1, with unresolved D. V was pared by 4 bases and J by 3 bases, with 16 bases between. The CDR3 is made up of 15 amino acids. Germline CDR1 reads SGHTS; CDR2 reads YDEGEE. The chain's CDR3 is CASSGERTSYTEAFF. CDR3 coding DNA: TGTGCCAGCAGCGGAGAGCGAACTTCATACACTGAAGCTTTCTTT.

The CDR3 protein is CSVDSRGTSTDTQYF. CDR3 DNA sequence: TGCAGCGTTGATTCAAGGGGCACTAGCACAGATACGCAGTATTTT. This chain connects TRBV29-1 to TRBJ2-3; possibly TRBD1 for D (5 bases). The length of the CDR3 is 15 residues. Trimming removed 3 bases from V and 0 bases from J, with 13 bases in between. Germline CDR1 reads SQVTM; CDR2 reads ANQGSEA.

The chain uses TRBV15 and TRBJ2-1, with TRBD2 identical over 11 bases. The CDR3 consists of 16 residues. Germline V CDR1 and CDR2: LNHNV, YYDKDF (reference sequence). J lost 5 bases, V lost 0 bases, and 3 bases had no gene match. CDR3 sequence: CATSRDRGLADNEQFF. Here the CDR3 DNA reads TGTGCCACCAGCAGAGATCGGGGACTAGCGGACAATGAGCAGTTCTTC.

The chain couples TRBV5-1 to TRBJ2-7; D is possibly TRBD2 (5 bases). CDR3 length: 13 amino acids. Trimming took off 2 bases at V and 3 bases at J, with 9 bases between the two ends. Germline CDR1 and CDR2: SGHRS and YFSETQ. In DNA form, the CDR3 reads TGCGCCAGCAGCTTTACGGGGAACTACGAGCAGTACTTC. Protein product: CASSFTGNYEQYF.

The CDR3 sequence is CASSQVGDFYGYTF. The CDR3 DNA sequence: TGTGCCAGCAGCCAAGTCGGGGATTTCTATGGCTACACCTTC. The V gene is TRBV7-2, the J gene TRBJ1-2; no definite D call. V was pared by 5 bases and J by 4 bases, with 14 bases between. Germline CDR1 is SGHTA and CDR2 is FQGNSA. The CDR3 consists of 14 residues. The variable domain in full, completed from reference TRBV7-2 and TRBJ1-2, reads GAGVSQSPSNKVTEKGKDVELRCDPISGHTALYWYRQSLGQGLEFLIYFQGNSAPDKSGLPSDRFSAERTGGSVSTLTIQRTQQEDSAVYLCASSQVGDFYGYTFGSGTRLTVV.

The chain uses TRBV30 and TRBJ1-1; D is unresolved. The CDR3 contains 11 residues. The germline V and J ends were trimmed by 3 bases and 2 bases, with 4 bases remaining between them. Per germline, CDR1 GTSNPN and CDR2 SVGIG (reference sequence). The CDR3 sequence is CAWSYNTEAFF. As DNA, the CDR3 is TGTGCCTGGAGCTACAACACTGAAGCTTTCTTT.

The V gene is TRBV4-3, the J gene TRBJ2-1; D gene ambiguous. CDR1 and CDR2 (germline): LGHNA, YSLEER. V was clipped by 4 bases and J by 5 bases, with 15 bases between them. This CDR3 comprises 15 residues. The CDR3 region is CASSLRSVSDNEQFF. For the CDR3, the DNA is TGCGCCAGCAGCCTGAGATCGGTTAGTGACAATGAGCAGTTCTTC.

The rearrangement uses TRBV19 and TRBJ1-6; D is ambiguous. The CDR3 is made up of 14 amino acids. Germline CDR1 LNHDA, CDR2 SQIVND (reference sequence). V was trimmed by 7 bases and J by 0 bases, leaving 7 bases between them. Here the CDR3 reads CASKIGSYNSPLHF. The CDR3 DNA reads as TGTGCCAGTAAGATCGGCTCCTATAATTCACCCCTCCACTTT.

The V and J genes are TRBV9 and TRBJ1-1, with TRBD1 matching 7 bases. J was trimmed by 0 bases and V by 3 bases; bases with no gene match: 8. This CDR3 contains 16 residues. Germline loops: CDR1 SGDLS, CDR2 YYNGEE. CDR3 loop: CASSAGGLTMNTEAFF. The CDR3 bases are TGTGCCAGCAGCGCAGGGGGACTTACGATGAACACTGAAGCTTTCTTT.

This chain joins TRBV2 and TRBJ2-7, with TRBD2 matching over 13 bases. The CDR3 is made up of 15 amino acids. In germline, CDR1 is SNHLY, CDR2 FYNNEI. V dropped 9 bases and J dropped 4; count of bases not matched to a gene: 9. This CDR3 is CARGLAGDRMYEQYF. The DNA for the CDR3 is TGTGCCAGAGGACTAGCGGGAGATAGAATGTACGAGCAGTACTTC.

V and J are TRBV4-1 and TRBJ1-3; TRBD1 matches 9 bases. Per germline, CDR1 MGHRA and CDR2 YSYEKL. J lost 6 bases, V lost 0 bases, and 12 bases had no gene match. The CDR3 loop spans 18 amino acids. CDR3 in amino acids: CASSQDDLDRGQQNTIYF. CDR3 in DNA: TGCGCCAGCAGCCAAGATGACTTGGACAGGGGACAACAAAACACCATATATTTT.

The rearrangement uses TRBV4-1 and TRBJ2-3; the D gene is possibly TRBD1 (5 bases). This CDR3 region has 15 residues. Between the trimmed V and J ends, which lost 4 bases and 2 bases, there was a span of 13 bases. Germline V gene data show CDR1 as MGHRA and CDR2 as YSYEKL. The CDR3 loop reads CASSRLGQNTDTQYF. The CDR3 coding sequence is TGCGCCAGCAGCCGACTCGGACAAAACACAGATACGCAGTATTTT.

The V call is TRBV5-1, the J call TRBJ2-5; D is ambiguous. The CDR3 runs to 15 residues. V was shortened by 4 bases and J by 4 bases, with 17 bases between the two germline ends. Germline V gene lookup returns CDR1 SGHRS and CDR2 YFSETQ. The CDR3, as DNA: TGCGCCAGCAGCCCCTATCCCCTCCATCGAGAGACCCAGTACTTC. This encodes CASSPYPLHRETQYF.

The CDR3 region has the DNA TGCGCCAGCAGCCAAGATCGACAGGGGGGGAATAATGAAAAACTGTTTTTT. Its protein is CASSQDRQGGNNEKLFF. V gene TRBV4-3 combines with J gene TRBJ1-4, with TRBD1 identical over 9 bases. V lost 0 bases and J lost 4; bases outside the gene matches: 6. The CDR3 spans 17 residues. Germline assignment: CDR1 LGHNA and CDR2 YSLEER.